Listed below are T cell receptor beta chains from one sample, sequenced in a study of OX40 agonist ivuxolimab in advanced cancers. The table came from immunoSEQ multiplex PCR; TCRdb's copy has only in-frame clones and leaves some out. The sample shows over 45,000 clones, around 89% of them seen only once. Specimen: CD4+ or CD8+ T cells sorted from blood, collected in a trial of the OX40 agonist ivuxolimab. These receptor sequences come from an adult with an advanced solid tumor such as melanoma, head and neck, liver or kidney cancer. Each CDR3 is given without its conserved first and last residue. Each record gives: J gene, V gene, CDR3 protein.

TRBJ1-4	TRBV19	ASSIVAGNEKLF
TRBJ2-1	TRBV2	ASSDGTSIPYNEQF
TRBJ2-5	TRBV5-5	ASSSDLQETQY
TRBJ2-2	TRBV7-9	ASSQPRYANTGELF
TRBJ2-5	TRBV11-2	ASSPRLAGQETQY
TRBJ2-1	TRBV29-1	SVDGGSSYNEQF
TRBJ2-7	TRBV4-1	ASSQDRGTYEQY
TRBJ2-3	TRBV27	ASSLRPGLAGSTDTQY
TRBJ2-1	TRBV4-1	ASSQGAGGPWNEQF
-	TRBV7-8	ASSLVAGNYEQY
TRBJ1-2	TRBV29-1	SVGQTLGYT
TRBJ2-7	TRBV2	ASSGILAGESYEQY
TRBJ1-3	TRBV27	ASSLGPVAGNTIY
TRBJ1-2	TRBV29-1	SVLTGANGYT
TRBJ2-2	TRBV7-9	ASRAVSTGELF
TRBJ1-1	TRBV9	ASSAGGSEAF
TRBJ2-1	TRBV7-8	ASSLGSEYNEQF
TRBJ2-1	TRBV11-2	ASSLLAGGGHEQF
TRBJ2-5	TRBV11-3	ASSLVSAQETQY
TRBJ1-1	TRBV19	ASSYGMNTEAF
TRBJ2-1	TRBV19	ASSRIAGGNNEQF
TRBJ2-2	TRBV5-1	ASSLGLAGITNTGELF
TRBJ2-7	TRBV19	ASSIGDPNYEQY